This T cell receptor (beta chain) was sequenced for a study of blood T cell repertoires in COVID-19. Study-wide context: Collection of acute and convalescent COVID-19 samples took place in the United States, Italy and Spain. The cDNA or gDNA used as material had been derived from T cells, B-cell-depleted T cells, or PBMCs.

Unmatched junction bases numbered 12, after V lost 4 bases and J lost 3 bases. Germline V gives CDR1 GTSNPN, CDR2 SVGIG (reference sequence). This CDR3 is 16 amino acids long. The authors' processing: From reference gene primer amplification, estimates of nucleated cell counts were derived. Some clones are missing from TCRdb's copy, which holds only in-frame ones; the method was immunoSEQ multiplex PCR. The DNA was the basis for D and trimming; V, J and clone size are from that table. The repertoire has about 290,000 clones, around 81% of them found once; the top ten carry 4.1%. The sequenced sample was peripheral blood. The chain carries TRBV30 and TRBJ2-7, with 10 nucleotides matching TRBD1. The sequence was obtained from a woman aged 45-65 years with active or convalescent COVID-19. CDR3 nucleotide sequence: TGTGCCTGGACCGGAACGGGGACAGGGGCATACTACGAGCAGTACTTC. Translated, it gives CAWTGTGTGAYYEQYF.